The 22 T cell receptor beta chains in this list originate from one sample, sequenced in a study of T-cell memory formation after mild COVID-19. MiXCR, applied by TCRdb to the 5' RACE reads, yields one record per CDR3 protein. The table includes about 350,000 distinct CDR3 sequences, around 15% detected once. The source material was PBMCs or a T cell subset sorted from them (not recorded which). The receptors come from a man aged 18 to 30 who had mild COVID-19 (a few samples of this study predate the infection). Cell type and time point are not known.

This clonotype was seen repeatedly, ten times or more. This rearrangement joins TRBV5-1 to TRBJ2-5; TRBD1 matches at 7 bases. The CDR3 consists of 14 residues. Trimming at V came to 3 bases and at J to 1 base, leaving 3 bases not matched to a gene. Germline-derived CDR1 and CDR2 are SGHRS and YFSETQ. The CDR3 region is CASSSGTAQETQYF. In DNA, the CDR3 is TGCGCCAGCAGCTCGGGGACAGCCCAAGAGACCCAGTACTTC.

This clonotype turned up a few times. This rearrangement joins TRBV6-2 or TRBV6-3 to TRBJ2-5; 10 bases are shared with TRBD2. With 7 bases clipped from V and 1 base from J, the junction kept 9 bases outside the gene matches. The length of the CDR3 is 16 residues. Germline loops: CDR1 MNHEY, CDR2 SVGEGT. CDR3: CASTLGSGGFQETQYF. The CDR3 region has the DNA TGTGCCAGCACCCTCGGTAGCGGGGGGTTCCAAGAGACCCAGTACTTC.

This sequence joins TRBV7-9 and TRBJ2-5; D call uncertain. The CDR3 extends over 14 amino acids. Trimming took off 4 bases at V and 5 bases at J, with 14 bases between the two ends. Germline lookup yields CDR1 SEHNR and CDR2 FQNEAQ (reference sequence). This CDR3 is CASSSVGRRETQYF. CDR3 DNA: TGTGCCAGCAGCTCAGTAGGGCGTCGCGAGACCCAGTACTTC. Full variable domain (outside the CDR3, taken from reference TRBV7-9 and TRBJ2-5): DTGVSQNPRHKITKRGQNVTFRCDPISEHNRLYWYRQTLGQGPEFLTYFQNEAQLEKSRLLSDRFSAERPKGSFSTLEIQRTEQGDSAMYLCASSSVGRRETQYFGPGTRLLVL.

This clonotype showed up just a few times. The V gene is TRBV30, the J gene TRBJ2-5; D perhaps matches TRBD1 (6 bases). The V end was cut by 4 bases, the J end by 4 bases, with 16 bases between. The CDR3 covers 14 residues. Per germline, CDR1 GTSNPN and CDR2 SVGIG (reference sequence). The chain's CDR3 is CAWIPRGQLETQYF. CDR3 nucleotide sequence: TGTGCCTGGATTCCGCGCGGACAGCTAGAGACCCAGTACTTC.

This clonotype was recorded many times. The rearrangement links TRBV7-3 to TRBJ2-2; D ambiguous. V shed 5 bases and J shed 2 bases, with 9 bases lying between them. The germline V gene has CDR1 SGHTA and CDR2 FQGTGA. This CDR3 spans 14 amino acids. Written as DNA, the CDR3 is TGTGCCAGCAGCCCTGGACCAAACACCGGGGAGCTGTTTTTT. Protein product: CASSPGPNTGELFF. Full variable domain (rest looked up from reference TRBV7-3 and TRBJ2-2): GAGVSQTPSNKVTEKGKYVELRCDPISGHTALYWYRQSLGQGPEFLIYFQGTGAADDSGLPNDRFFAVRPEGSVSTLKIQRTERGDSAVYLCASSPGPNTGELFFGEGSRLTVL.

This sequence joins TRBV28 and TRBJ1-2; no firm D call. The germline gives CDR1 MDHEN, CDR2 SYDVKM. The CDR3 runs to 12 residues. V was pared by 6 bases and J by 4 bases, with 9 bases between. The CDR3 sequence is CASSTSSYGYTF. The CDR3 coding sequence is TGTGCCAGCAGCACGTCGAGCTATGGCTACACCTTC.

J is TRBJ2-7 and V is TRBV10-3; 7 bases fit TRBD1. Germline-derived CDR1 and CDR2 are ENHRY and SYGVKD. The junction had 9 bases not matched to a gene; V was cut back by 10 bases and J by 0 bases. This CDR3 has 14 residues. Written as DNA, the CDR3 is TGTGCCACCGGGGACAGCTTGACCTCCTACGAGCAGTACTTC. Residues: CATGDSLTSYEQYF.

The chain uses TRBV11-2 and TRBJ2-1; 7 bases fit TRBD1. Trimming removed 6 bases from V and 5 bases from J; junction bases left unmatched: 10. The CDR3 has 15 amino acids. CDR1 and CDR2 from the germline V gene are SGHAT and FQNNGV. CDR3 DNA sequence: TGTGCCAGCAGAACCCTCAGGGGGACCCACAATGAGCAGTTCTTC. The encoded protein is CASRTLRGTHNEQFF.

V is TRBV12-5 and J is TRBJ2-3; D is unresolved. This CDR3 contains 16 residues. V gave up 1 base and J gave up 0 bases, with 11 bases separating them. CDR1 LGHNT and CDR2 FRNRAP come from the germline V gene. CDR3 in amino acids: CASGLGSSPSTDTQYF. The CDR3 DNA follows: TGTGCTAGTGGTTTGGGCTCTTCCCCTAGCACAGATACGCAGTATTTT.

This chain links TRBV6-1 with TRBJ1-2; D unresolved. Trimming removed 8 bases from V and 1 base from J, with 14 bases in between. This CDR3 region has 14 residues. Germline CDR1 and CDR2: MNHNS and SASEGT. CDR3 region: CASENSIFNYGYTF. For the CDR3, the DNA is TGTGCCAGCGAAAACAGTATATTTAACTATGGCTACACCTTC.

This clonotype was counted between two and nine times. The gene calls are TRBV2 and TRBJ2-7; D gene ambiguous. Germline V gene sequence: CDR1 SNHLY, CDR2 FYNNEI. V lost 6 bases and J 7 bases, leaving 13 bases between the germline ends. CDR3 length equals 12 residues. CDR3 protein: CASSRGPREQYV. The CDR3 DNA reads as TGTGCCAGCAGCCGAGGTCCGCGGGAGCAGTACGTC.

The V gene is TRBV6-2 or TRBV6-3, the J gene TRBJ1-5; D is ambiguous. This CDR3 contains 14 residues. Deletions cut 7 bases from V and 2 bases from J, with 12 bases between. Germline V gives CDR1 MNHEY, CDR2 SVGEGT. CDR3 region: CASTDGGGNQPQHF. The CDR3 DNA is TGTGCCAGCACCGACGGTGGTGGCAATCAGCCCCAGCATTTT.

The chain combines TRBV30 with TRBJ1-2; weak D call: TRBD1 (5 bases). This CDR3 has 18 residues. Germline V gene sequence: CDR1 GTSNPN, CDR2 SVGIG (reference sequence). The V and J ends lost 0 bases and 3 bases respectively, with 23 bases between them. The CDR3 protein is CAWSVLGEFTRKDYGYTF. In nucleotides, the CDR3 is TGTGCCTGGAGTGTACTGGGGGAATTTACCAGGAAGGACTATGGCTACACCTTC.

The J gene is TRBJ1-3, the V gene TRBV6-6; 10 bases are a match to TRBD1. The CDR3 is made up of 14 amino acids. Trimming took 6 bases from V and 3 from J; bases not matched to a gene: 2. The germline CDR1 and CDR2 sequences are MNHNY and SVGAGI (reference sequence). CDR3 region: CASSRDRGGNTIYF. The CDR3 DNA reads TGTGCCAGCAGCAGGGACAGGGGTGGAAACACCATATATTTT.

The chain has TRBV6-6 and TRBJ2-2, with TRBD1 identical over 9 bases. With V trimmed by 11 bases and J by 5 bases, 6 bases remained unmatched. The CDR3 length is 13 residues. CDR1 and CDR2 from the germline V gene are MNHNY and SVGAGI (reference sequence). In DNA form, the CDR3 reads TGTGCCGCCCGACAGGGGGGGACCGGGGAGCTGTTTTTT. Translation: CAARQGGTGELFF.

The chain employs TRBV2 and TRBJ2-5; D remains unclear. The CDR3 contains 13 residues. Germline CDR1 SNHLY, CDR2 FYNNEI. Trimming took off 4 bases at V and 8 bases at J, with 14 bases between the two ends. DNA for the CDR3: TGTGCCAGCAGTGTTGGGGAACCTAAAACCCAGTACTTC. This translates into CASSVGEPKTQYF.

The chain has TRBV7-2 and TRBJ2-3; a weak D match, TRBD2 (5 bases). CDR3 length: 14 amino acids. V dropped 5 bases and J dropped 2 bases, with 11 bases sitting between them. CDR1 and CDR2 (germline): SGHTA, FQGNSA. CDR3 sequence: CASSRGIPTDTQYF. CDR3 DNA sequence: TGTGCCAGCAGCCGAGGGATACCCACAGATACGCAGTATTTT.

A few counts support this clonotype. The J gene is TRBJ2-1, the V gene TRBV5-4; TRBD2 agrees at 8 bases. CDR3 length: 16 amino acids. Looked up from germline, CDR1 is SGHNT and CDR2 is YYREEE (reference sequence). The V segment lost 4 bases and the J segment 4 bases; nucleotides outside the gene matches: 10. CDR3 DNA sequence: TGTGCCAGCAGCCCCCAGACTAGCGAACCGTACAATGAGCAGTTCTTC. Translation: CASSPQTSEPYNEQFF.

The CDR3 here is CASSFYRGAQETQYF. CDR3 DNA sequence: TGCGCCAGCAGCTTTTATCGGGGGGCCCAAGAGACCCAGTACTTC. The chain is built from TRBV5-1 and TRBJ2-5, with D perhaps matching TRBD2 (7 bases). The CDR3 is 15 amino acids. The germline V and J ends were trimmed by 2 bases and 1 base, with 12 bases remaining between them. Germline-derived CDR1 and CDR2 are SGHRS and YFSETQ.

A few counts support this clonotype. The gene calls are TRBV7-9 and TRBJ2-1, with TRBD2 matching 10 bases. V dropped 5 bases and J dropped 5; count of bases not matched to a gene: 6. The CDR3 loop spans 15 amino acids. Germline lookup yields CDR1 SEHNR and CDR2 FQNEAQ (reference sequence). The DNA for the CDR3 is TGTGCCAGCAGCGTCGGACTAGCGGCCGACAATGAGCAGTTCTTC. Translating gives CASSVGLAADNEQFF.

This clonotype was observed a few times. The chain combines TRBV7-2 with TRBJ1-3, with 8 nucleotides matching TRBD1. CDR3 size: 16 residues. Looked up from germline, CDR1 is SGHTA and CDR2 is FQGNSA. The V segment lost 5 bases and the J segment 8 bases; nucleotides outside the gene matches: 14. CDR3 sequence: CASSPPGGAAGYTIYF. The CDR3 DNA is TGTGCCAGCAGCCCTCCAGGGGGCGCCGCGGGGTACACCATATATTTT.

At least ten counts were recorded for this clonotype. This chain uses TRBV29-1 with TRBJ2-4; no firm D call. V was trimmed by 0 bases and J by 3 bases, leaving 6 bases between them. This CDR3 is 13 amino acids long. Germline V lookup: CDR1 SQVTM, CDR2 ANQGSEA. The CDR3 loop reads CSVEEGNKNIQYF. CDR3 DNA: TGCAGCGTTGAAGAGGGGAACAAAAACATTCAGTACTTC.